This T cell receptor beta chain is drawn from a study of regulatory T cells in long-lasting Graves disease. Study-wide results and limits: Repertoires from persistent disease leaned toward TRBV28, TRBJ1-2 and TRBJ2-5.

Trimming took off 1 base at V and 0 bases at J, with 12 bases between the two ends. CDR1 and CDR2 from the germline V gene are SGHKS and YYEKEE (reference sequence). The CDR3 extends over 16 amino acids. Many counts were recorded for this clonotype. Its antigen is still unknown. Sequencing libraries for TCR beta were prepared with iRepertoire HTBI primers and Arm-PCR of CDR3 regions. TCRdb analysed the multiplex PCR reads with MiXCR anew, one entry per CDR3 protein. The data hold 350,000 to 450,000 distinct CDR3 sequences, with 16% observed a single time. As for time point: newly diagnosed GD, antithyroid drugs for less than 3 months. Extracted PBMC RNA gave rise to the TCR library. These data were also reused for a study on T cells in Graves' hyperthyroidism and ophthalmopathy. That source notes: Orbital computed tomography, thyroid ultrasound, serum thyroxine and TRAb, and clinical symptoms together informed the diagnoses.

The receptor's source is a man between 40 and 49 years old with Graves disease. Sequenced here: peripheral blood mononuclear cells (PBMCs), sampled at new diagnosis, from a patient treated with antithyroid drugs. The rearrangement joins TRBV5-5 to TRBJ2-3, with D perhaps matching TRBD1 (6 bases). The CDR3 nucleotides read TGTGCCAGCAGCTTGCCAGGACAGAGAAGCACAGATACGCAGTATTTT. It specifies CASSLPGQRSTDTQYF.